Detailed here is one TCR beta chain. Its target antigen remains unknown. There are no base qualities to consult, and no much larger clone falls within one base. The data stem from a study of radiotherapy plus CTLA-4 blockade in lung cancer (dated by TCRdb to 2016 to 2019). At the level of the whole study: Objective responses were observed in more than 15% of enrolled patients, and disease control was achieved in 25% to 35%. What the authors observed across the whole study: After treatment with radiotherapy and ipilimumab, TCR clones that originated in tumors expanded in peripheral blood. Early dynamic changes in blood T cell clones, together with increased serum interferon-beta after radiation, were reported as the strongest predictors of response.

In this study, focal radiation therapy paired with CTLA-4 blockade (ipilimumab) was tested in patients who had chemo-refractory metastatic non-small-cell lung cancer. The library was produced with the immunoSEQ multiplex PCR assay. Sourced from immuneACCESS, this table was stored by TCRdb with only in-frame sequences that have V and J called. A share of the clones is absent; for the studies checked, an unresolved V gene accounts for under half, and the remainder has no known explanation. This sample has about 59,000 clones in its table, and approximately 79% of those were observed once. Jointly, the top ten make up 2.9% of the sample. Counted from cysteine to phenylalanine, this CDR3 has 19 amino acids. Here the CDR3 DNA is all that survives: 57 bases in frame from base 1. V trim: 4 bases; J trim: 0 bases; unmatched bases: 11. Based on the germline V gene (reference sequence), the CDR1 and CDR2 sequences are SEHNR and FQNEAQ.

The TCR originated in a human donor with non-small cell lung cancer who had a complete response to radiotherapy plus ipilimumab. Rearrangement joined TRBV7-9 to TRBJ1-5, with TRBD1 identical over 11 junction bases. The specimen comprised peripheral blood, sampled from a patient treated with radiotherapy plus ipilimumab. The DNA sequence is as follows: TGTGCCAGCAGCTCCTCGCCCGGGACAGGGGGTTATAGCAATCAGCCCCAGCATTTT. Its coded protein is CASSSSPGTGGYSNQPQHF.